This entry is about one TCR beta chain. Its specific antigen is unknown. The sample holds no much larger clone one base away, and base qualities are not on file. This record belongs to a study of T cells in localized non-small cell lung cancer (dated by TCRdb to the early 2020s). For the wider study: T cell repertoires of 200 to 300 early-stage NSCLC patients were analyzed, with tumors being compared against uninvolved tumor-adjacent lungs. A mean age of around 66 years was recorded for the NSCLC patients, of whom under 150 were male and some 99 were female. All 250 or so NSCLC patients in the cohort were treatment-naive and had localized lung tumors that were resected. Results the study describes overall, beyond this receptor: Uninvolved tumor-adjacent lung showed the highest T cell clonality, higher than tumor, which suggests more focused antigenic responses in the uninvolved tumor-adjacent lung. Longer overall survival was associated with higher T cell density in blood, whereas shorter survival was associated with higher clonality in adjacent lung. Because the study design was exploratory, TCR variables were selected using unadjusted p-values without false-discovery rate correction. Of the top 100 tumor clones, a median of roughly 60 were detected in paired uninvolved adjacent lung; around 27 were also among that lung's top 100. Because multi-region sequencing of the tumors was not done, intratumor heterogeneity could not be ruled out.

At diagnosis, tumor, uninvolved tumor-adjacent lung and peripheral blood were collected and then preserved as a mix of FFPE and fresh-frozen material. For TCR repertoire profiling, blood samples were analyzed in the form of peripheral blood mononuclear cells. Trimming costs V 1 base and J 5 bases, and their ends lie 8 bases apart. Taken from cysteine to phenylalanine, the CDR3 has 14 residues. Solely the CDR3 DNA is kept, with 42 bases framed from the first base. Based on the germline V gene, the CDR1 and CDR2 sequences are MNHEY and SVGAGI. The immunoSEQ Assay was used to sequence TCR beta CDR3 regions from DNA. In the source study's methods: T cell density was computed as TCR beta template counts normalized to usable DNA estimated by amplifying housekeeping genes. Richness was estimated using the preseqR package, with extrapolation to 400,000 templates for PBMC samples and to 120,000 templates for tissue samples. Clonality was taken to be one minus Pielou's evenness. Tissue-enriched TCRs were identified through differential abundance testing performed on productive amino-acid clonotypes, with a minimum total count of 5 and an alpha of 0.1. The Jaccard Index and the Morisita Overlap Index were used to measure how much the repertoires overlapped between compartments. GLIPH clustered TCR beta CDR3s with public tetramer-defined viral CDR3s; viral motifs required at least three viral sequences plus V-gene enrichment. TCRdb carries this immuneACCESS record with in-frame sequences only. Its versions omit some clonotypes, under half of them owing to an unresolved V gene in the studies checked, with the rest unexplained. V and J calls plus clone size are reproduced from that table; the DNA served to infer D and trimming. In this sample the table shows 60,000 or so clones, more than 80% of which occur a single time. Of the sample, less than 5.5% is held by the ten largest clones.

The rearrangement combines TRBV6-5 with TRBJ2-2; no D gene can be assigned with confidence. The sequence was obtained from a man aged 40-75 years with stage II lung adenocarcinoma. The starting material was PBMCs, obtained before any cancer treatment. CDR3 sequence: CASSYFAGTGELFF. The DNA sequence is TGTGCCAGCAGTTACTTCGCCGGGACCGGGGAGCTGTTTTTT.